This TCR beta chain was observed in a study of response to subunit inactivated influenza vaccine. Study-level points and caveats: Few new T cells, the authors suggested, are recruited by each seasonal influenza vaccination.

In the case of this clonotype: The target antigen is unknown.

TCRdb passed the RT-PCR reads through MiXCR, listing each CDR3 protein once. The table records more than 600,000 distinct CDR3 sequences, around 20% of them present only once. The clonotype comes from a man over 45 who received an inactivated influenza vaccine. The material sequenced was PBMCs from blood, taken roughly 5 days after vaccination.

Here the CDR3 reads CASSQDKGDRGNGYTF. DNA for the CDR3: TGTGCCAGCAGCCAAGATAAGGGGGACAGGGGAAACGGCTACACCTTC. This chain connects TRBV4-2 to TRBJ1-2; 10 nucleotides line up with TRBD1. CDR1 and CDR2 from the germline V gene are LGHNA and YNFKEQ. This CDR3 region has 16 residues. With V trimmed by 0 bases and J by 8 bases, 9 bases remained unmatched.